Included here is one T cell receptor (beta chain) sequence, with context. Its antigen remains unknown. There are 20 residues in the CDR3. The V and J ends lost 5 bases and 1 base, in that order; junction bases with no gene match: 12. The germline CDR1 and CDR2 sequences are MNHEY and SVGEGT. Here immunoSEQ multiplex PCR was the method, and the copy in TCRdb shows in-frame clones only, minus some. Of more than 120,000 clones listed, approximately 87% are singletons. Pooled together were second doses at about 4 or about 12 weeks. This specimen belongs to a study of T cell responses to AZD1222 COVID-19 vaccine. Study-wide points: Donors were chiefly white British, with a greater number of females, and clonal diversity was perhaps underestimated. Compared with day 0, the breadth and depth of the Spike-specific TCR repertoire rose significantly after two doses of AZD1222. Spike-wide coverage was observed for vaccine-associated CD4 TCRs, with dominant responses at 160-218 and 743-854.

This TCR came from an adult who received the AZD1222 COVID-19 vaccine. The V call is TRBV6-2 or TRBV6-3, the J call TRBJ2-1; 15 positions agree with TRBD2. This specimen consisted of peripheral blood, obtained 28 days after the second AZD1222 dose. Written as DNA, the CDR3 is TGTGCCAGCAGTAAGGGACTAGCGGGAGGAACCCCCTTATCCTACAATGAGCAGTTCTTC. Amino acids: CASSKGLAGGTPLSYNEQFF.